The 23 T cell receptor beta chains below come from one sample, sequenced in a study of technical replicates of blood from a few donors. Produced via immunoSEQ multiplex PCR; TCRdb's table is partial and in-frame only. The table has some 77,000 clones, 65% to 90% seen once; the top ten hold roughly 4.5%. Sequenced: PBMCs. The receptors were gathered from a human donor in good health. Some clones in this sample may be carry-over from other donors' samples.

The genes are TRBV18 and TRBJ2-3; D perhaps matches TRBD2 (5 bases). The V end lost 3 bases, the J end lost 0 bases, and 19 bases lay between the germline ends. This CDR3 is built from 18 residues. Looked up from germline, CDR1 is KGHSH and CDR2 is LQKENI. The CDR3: CASSPQDFSLLSTDTQYF. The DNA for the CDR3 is TGTGCCAGCTCACCTCAGGACTTCTCCCTCCTTAGCACAGATACGCAGTATTTT.

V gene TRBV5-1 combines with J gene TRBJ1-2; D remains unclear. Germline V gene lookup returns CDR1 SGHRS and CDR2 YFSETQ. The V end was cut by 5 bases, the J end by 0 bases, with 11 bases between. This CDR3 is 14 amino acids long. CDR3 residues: CASRRGDSNYGYTF. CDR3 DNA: TGCGCCAGCAGACGGGGAGATTCTAACTATGGCTACACCTTC. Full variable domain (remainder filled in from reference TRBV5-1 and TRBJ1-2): KAGVTQTPRYLIKTRGQQVTLSCSPISGHRSVSWYQQTPGQGLQFLFEYFSETQRNKGNFPGRFSGRQFSNSRSEMNVSTLELGDSALYLCASRRGDSNYGYTFGSGTRLTVV.

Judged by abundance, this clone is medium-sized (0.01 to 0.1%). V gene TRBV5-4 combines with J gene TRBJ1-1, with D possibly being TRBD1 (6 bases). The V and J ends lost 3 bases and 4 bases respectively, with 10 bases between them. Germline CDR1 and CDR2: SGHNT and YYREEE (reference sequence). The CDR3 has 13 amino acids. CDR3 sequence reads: CASSWGGGTEAFF. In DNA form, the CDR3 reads TGTGCCAGCAGCTGGGGAGGGGGCACTGAAGCTTTCTTT.

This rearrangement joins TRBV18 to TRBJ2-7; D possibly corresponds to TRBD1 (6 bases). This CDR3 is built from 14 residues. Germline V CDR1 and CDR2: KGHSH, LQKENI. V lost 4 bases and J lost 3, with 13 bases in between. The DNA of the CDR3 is TGTGCCAGCTCACGAAACAGGGACCTCTACGAGCAGTACTTC. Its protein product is CASSRNRDLYEQYF.

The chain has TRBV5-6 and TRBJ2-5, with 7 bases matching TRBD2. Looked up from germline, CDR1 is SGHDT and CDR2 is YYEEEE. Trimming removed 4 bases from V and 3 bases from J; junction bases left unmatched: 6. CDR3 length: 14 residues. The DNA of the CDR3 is TGTGCCAGCAGCCAGTGGGGGGGGGAAGAGACCCAGTACTTC. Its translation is CASSQWGGEETQYF.

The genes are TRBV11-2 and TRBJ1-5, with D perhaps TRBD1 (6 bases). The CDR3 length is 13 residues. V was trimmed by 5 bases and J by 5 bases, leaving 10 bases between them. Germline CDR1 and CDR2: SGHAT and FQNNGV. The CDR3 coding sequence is TGTGCCAGCAGCACCAGGACAGATCAGCCCCAGCATTTT. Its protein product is CASSTRTDQPQHF.

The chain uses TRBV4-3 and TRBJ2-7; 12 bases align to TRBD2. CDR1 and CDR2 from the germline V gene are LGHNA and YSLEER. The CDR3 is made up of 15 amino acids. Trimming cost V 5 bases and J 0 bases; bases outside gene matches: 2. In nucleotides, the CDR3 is TGCGCCAGCAGCAAGACTAGCGGGGGCTCCTACGAGCAGTACTTC. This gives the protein CASSKTSGGSYEQYF.

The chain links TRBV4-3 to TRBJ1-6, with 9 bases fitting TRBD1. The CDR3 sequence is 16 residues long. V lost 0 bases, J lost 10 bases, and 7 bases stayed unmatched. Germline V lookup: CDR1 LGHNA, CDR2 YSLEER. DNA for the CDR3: TGCGCCAGCAGCCAAGATTTTGGGACAGGGAACTCACCCCTCCACTTT. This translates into CASSQDFGTGNSPLHF.

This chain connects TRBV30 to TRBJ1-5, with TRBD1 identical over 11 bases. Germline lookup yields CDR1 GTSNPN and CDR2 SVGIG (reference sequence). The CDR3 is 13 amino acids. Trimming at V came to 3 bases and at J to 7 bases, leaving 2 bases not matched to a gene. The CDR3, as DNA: TGTGCCTGGAGCGGGACAGGGGGACAGCCCCAGCATTTT. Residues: CAWSGTGGQPQHF.

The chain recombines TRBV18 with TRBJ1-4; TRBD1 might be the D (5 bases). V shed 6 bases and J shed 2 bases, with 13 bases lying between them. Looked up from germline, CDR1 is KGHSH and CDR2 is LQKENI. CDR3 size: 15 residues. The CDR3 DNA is TGTGCCAGCTCCACGGACATTCCCACTAATGAAAAACTGTTTTTT. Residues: CASSTDIPTNEKLFF. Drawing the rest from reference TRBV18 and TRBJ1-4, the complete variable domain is NAGVMQNPRHLVRRRGQEARLRCSPMKGHSHVYWYRQLPEEGLKFMVYLQKENIIDESGMPKERFSAEFPKEGPSILRIQQVVRGDSAAYFCASSTDIPTNEKLFFGSGTQLSVL.

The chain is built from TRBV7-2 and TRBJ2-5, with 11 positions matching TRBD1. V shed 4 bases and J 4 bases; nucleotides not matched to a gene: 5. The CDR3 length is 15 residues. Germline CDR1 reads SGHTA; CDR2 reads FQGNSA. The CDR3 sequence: CASSWGTGGGETQYF. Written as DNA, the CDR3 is TGTGCCAGCAGCTGGGGGACAGGGGGAGGAGAGACCCAGTACTTC.

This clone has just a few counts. The CDR3 spells CAPRGSSNQPQHF. The CDR3 nucleotides read TGTGCCCCCAGGGGTAGTAGCAATCAGCCCCAGCATTTT. This chain uses TRBV10-3 with TRBJ1-5, with a tentative D call TRBD1 (6 bases). Germline CDR1 ENHRY, CDR2 SYGVKD. The CDR3 contains 13 residues. Trimming pared 11 bases from V and 0 bases from J, leaving 11 bases between.

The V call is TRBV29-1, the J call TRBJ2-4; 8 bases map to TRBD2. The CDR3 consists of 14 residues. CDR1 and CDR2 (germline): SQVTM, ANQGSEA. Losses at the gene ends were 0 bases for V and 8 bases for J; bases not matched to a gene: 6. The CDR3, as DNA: TGCAGCGTTGAAGATCCTACTAGCGGAGACATTCAGTACTTC. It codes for CSVEDPTSGDIQYF.

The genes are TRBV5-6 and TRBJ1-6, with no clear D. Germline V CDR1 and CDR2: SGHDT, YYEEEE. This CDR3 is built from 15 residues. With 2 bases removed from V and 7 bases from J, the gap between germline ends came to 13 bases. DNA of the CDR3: TGTGCCAGCAGCTTCTTCGGGAGGGAAAATTCACCCCTCCACTTT. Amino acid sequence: CASSFFGRENSPLHF.

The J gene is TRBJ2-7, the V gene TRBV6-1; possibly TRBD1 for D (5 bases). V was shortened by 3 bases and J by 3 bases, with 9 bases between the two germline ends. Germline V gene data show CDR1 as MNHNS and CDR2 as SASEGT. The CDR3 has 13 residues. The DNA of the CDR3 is TGTGCCAGCAGTGACTACCAGGGCTACGAGCAGTACTTC. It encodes CASSDYQGYEQYF.

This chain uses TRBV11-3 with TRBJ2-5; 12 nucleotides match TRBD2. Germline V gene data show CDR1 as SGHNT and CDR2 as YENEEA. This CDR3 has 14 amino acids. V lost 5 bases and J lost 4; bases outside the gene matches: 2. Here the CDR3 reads CASSPTSGGETQYF. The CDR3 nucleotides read TGTGCCAGCAGCCCGACTAGCGGGGGAGAGACCCAGTACTTC.

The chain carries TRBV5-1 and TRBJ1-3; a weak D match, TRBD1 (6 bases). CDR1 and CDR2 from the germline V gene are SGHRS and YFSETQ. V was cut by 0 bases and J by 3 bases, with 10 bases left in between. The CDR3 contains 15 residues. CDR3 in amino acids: CASSLARTVGNTIYF. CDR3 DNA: TGCGCCAGCAGCTTGGCCCGGACAGTTGGAAACACCATATATTTT.

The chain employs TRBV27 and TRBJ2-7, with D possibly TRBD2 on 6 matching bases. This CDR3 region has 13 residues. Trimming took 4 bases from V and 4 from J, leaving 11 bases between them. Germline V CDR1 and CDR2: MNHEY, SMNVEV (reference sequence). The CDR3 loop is CASSYNGGYEQYF. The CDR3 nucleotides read TGTGCCAGCAGTTATAACGGGGGTTACGAGCAGTACTTC.

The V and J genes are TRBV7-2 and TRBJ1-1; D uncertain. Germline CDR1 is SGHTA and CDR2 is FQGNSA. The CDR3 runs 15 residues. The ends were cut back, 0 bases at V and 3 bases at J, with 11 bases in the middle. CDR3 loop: CASSLAPTRYTEAFF. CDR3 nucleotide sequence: TGTGCCAGCAGCTTAGCGCCCACTCGGTACACTGAAGCTTTCTTT.

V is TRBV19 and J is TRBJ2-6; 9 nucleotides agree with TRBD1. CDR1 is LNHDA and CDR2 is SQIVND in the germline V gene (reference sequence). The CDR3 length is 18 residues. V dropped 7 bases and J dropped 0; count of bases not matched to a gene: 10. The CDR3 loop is CASTKEGTGISGANVLTF. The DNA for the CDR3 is TGTGCCAGTACTAAAGAGGGGACAGGGATCTCTGGGGCCAACGTCCTGACTTTC.

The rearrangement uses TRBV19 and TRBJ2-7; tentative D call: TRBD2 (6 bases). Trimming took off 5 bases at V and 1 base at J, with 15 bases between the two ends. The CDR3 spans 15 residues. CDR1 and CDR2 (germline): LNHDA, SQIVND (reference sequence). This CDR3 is CASSLSWRGSYEQYF. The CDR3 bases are TGTGCCAGTAGTCTTTCTTGGAGGGGATCCTACGAGCAGTACTTC.

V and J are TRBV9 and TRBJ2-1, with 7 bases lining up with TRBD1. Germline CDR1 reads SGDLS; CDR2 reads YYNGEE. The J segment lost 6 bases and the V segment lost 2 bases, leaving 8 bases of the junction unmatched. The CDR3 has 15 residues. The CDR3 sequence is CASSVSGGFGNEQFF. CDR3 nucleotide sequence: TGTGCCAGCAGCGTGTCAGGGGGATTCGGCAATGAGCAGTTCTTC.

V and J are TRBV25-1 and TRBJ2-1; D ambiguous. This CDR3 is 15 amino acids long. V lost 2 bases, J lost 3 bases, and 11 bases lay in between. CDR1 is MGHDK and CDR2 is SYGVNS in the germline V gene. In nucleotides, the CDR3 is TGTGCCAGCAGTGAAGTGAGTAAGCGCTACAATGAGCAGTTCTTC. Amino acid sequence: CASSEVSKRYNEQFF. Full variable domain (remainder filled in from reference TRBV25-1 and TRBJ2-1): EADIYQTPRYLVIGTGKKITLECSQTMGHDKMYWYQQDPGMELHLIHYSYGVNSTEKGDLSSESTVSRIRTEHFPLTLESARPSHTSQYLCASSEVSKRYNEQFFGPGTRLTVL.